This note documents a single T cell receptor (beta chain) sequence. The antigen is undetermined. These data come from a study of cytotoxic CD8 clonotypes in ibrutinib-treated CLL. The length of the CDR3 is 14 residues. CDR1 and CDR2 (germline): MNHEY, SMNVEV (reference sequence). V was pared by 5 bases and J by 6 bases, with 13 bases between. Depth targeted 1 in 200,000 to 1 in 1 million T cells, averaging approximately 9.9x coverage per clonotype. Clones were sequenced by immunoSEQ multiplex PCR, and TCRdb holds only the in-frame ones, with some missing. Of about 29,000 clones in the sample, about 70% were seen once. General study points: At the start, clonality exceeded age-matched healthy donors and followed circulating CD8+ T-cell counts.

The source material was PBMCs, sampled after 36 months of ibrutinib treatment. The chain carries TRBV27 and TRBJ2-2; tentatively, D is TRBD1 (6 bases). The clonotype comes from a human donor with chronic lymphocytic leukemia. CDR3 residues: CASSDTGLAGELFF. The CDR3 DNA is TGTGCCAGCAGTGATACAGGGTTAGCCGGGGAGCTGTTTTTT.